This T cell receptor (beta chain) is drawn from a study of OX40 agonist ivuxolimab in advanced cancers. The overall study: Patients in dose escalation had liver, melanoma, kidney or head and neck cancers. Patients with prior anti-PD-1, anti-PD-L1 or anti-CTLA-4 therapy were eligible; 40% to 45% had some.

As regards this clone: Its target is not known.

Profiling relied on immunoSEQ multiplex PCR, and the TCRdb table lists in-frame clones only, not all of them. The sample includes roughly 100,000 clones, about 84% seen only once; the top ten take 5.8%. Overall study results and limits: Circulating CD4+ and CD8+ T cells showed clonal expansion by week 6 at 0.1 to 3.0 mg/kg. CD8+ T cells showed, on average, more clonal expansion than CD4+ cells.

With 4 bases clipped from V and 10 bases from J, the junction kept 12 bases outside the gene matches. The CDR3 contains 16 residues. Germline CDR1 is LNHNV and CDR2 is YYDKDF (reference sequence). Here the sequenced sample was CD4+ or CD8+ T cells sorted from blood, taken in a trial of the OX40 agonist ivuxolimab. This sequence joins TRBV15 and TRBJ2-1, with 11 bases matching TRBD2. This sequence was found in an adult with an advanced solid tumor such as melanoma, head and neck, liver or kidney cancer. The CDR3 loop is CATSTRDTSGSDEQFF. The DNA for the CDR3 is TGTGCCACCAGCACGCGGGATACTAGCGGGAGCGACGAGCAGTTCTTC.